The 21 T cell receptor beta chains given below trace back to one sample, sequenced in a study of post-analysis software for immune sequencing data. No antigen has been assigned to these receptors. Carried by the TCR beta cDNA libraries were unique molecular identifiers. MiXCR, run by TCRdb on the PCR reads, gives a single entry per CDR3 protein. The table has a few hundred thousand distinct CDR3 sequences, around 34% seen once. Study-level results: TRBV5-6, TRBV5-1 and TRBV20-1 were among 4 or 5 TRBV segments more frequent in patients than controls.

Sequenced: blood. The receptors come from a girl aged 10-17 years with multiple sclerosis.

The chain is built from TRBV18 and TRBJ2-4; tentatively, D is TRBD2 (6 bases). Germline loops: CDR1 KGHSH, CDR2 LQKENI. V was pared by 3 bases and J by 0 bases, with 12 bases between. The CDR3 loop spans 16 amino acids. CDR3 in DNA: TGTGCCAGCTCACCGGGAGGCGTTATAGCCAAAAACATTCAGTACTTC. It yields the protein CASSPGGVIAKNIQYF.

This clonotype was seen a few times. The rearrangement links TRBV10-2 to TRBJ2-5; D possibly uses TRBD1 or TRBD2 (6 bases each). The CDR3 consists of 15 residues. The germline V and J ends were trimmed by 10 bases and 2 bases, with 20 bases remaining between them. CDR1 WSHSY and CDR2 SAAADI come from the germline V gene. CDR3 sequence: CATRLEGGRQETQYF. The CDR3 bases are TGCGCCACCCGTTTGGAGGGGGGACGTCAAGAGACCCAGTACTTC.

This clonotype was seen ten or more times. The genes are TRBV6-5 and TRBJ2-1; weak D call: TRBD2 (6 bases). Germline V gives CDR1 MNHEY, CDR2 SVGAGI. The V end lost 2 bases, the J end lost 12 bases, and 14 bases lay between the germline ends. The CDR3 covers 13 residues. CDR3 sequence (DNA): TGTGCCAGCAGTTACCTGGGGGGTACAGCGCAGTTCTTC. Amino acid sequence: CASSYLGGTAQFF.

This clonotype was recorded a few times. The V and J genes are TRBV4-1 and TRBJ1-5; D may be TRBD1 (5 bases). The germline V gene encodes CDR1 MGHRA and CDR2 YSYEKL. The CDR3 loop spans 15 amino acids. With 9 bases removed from V and 7 bases from J, the gap between germline ends came to 22 bases. The CDR3 coding sequence is TGCGCCAGTTCTGGGACGGACAACATTTGGCAGCCCCAGCATTTT. Protein: CASSGTDNIWQPQHF.

As regards this clonotype: One base away lies a much larger clone, so this may be a sequencing read error. The CDR3 region is CNVGGRQGTAQYF. CDR3 coding DNA: TGCAACGTTGGAGGGAGGCAGGGCACGGCCCAGTACTTC. V usage is TRBV29-1 and J usage is TRBJ2-7; D may be TRBD2 (6 bases). This CDR3 is built from 13 residues. Germline V gives CDR1 SQVTM, CDR2 ANQGSEA.

The chain joins TRBV4-1 to TRBJ2-1, with 7 bases aligning to TRBD2. Trimming cost V 1 base and J 5 bases; bases outside gene matches: 8. The CDR3 is 16 amino acids. Germline V gene data show CDR1 as MGHRA and CDR2 as YSYEKL. CDR3 coding DNA: TGCGCCAGCAGCCAAGGCTTCCTAGCGGACGACAATGAGCAGTTCTTC. The encoded protein is CASSQGFLADDNEQFF.

This clonotype showed up just a few times. V gene TRBV20-1 combines with J gene TRBJ2-3; D may be TRBD1 or TRBD2 (6 bases each). CDR1 and CDR2 from the germline V gene are DFQATT and SNEGSKA (reference sequence). The CDR3 loop spans 16 amino acids. The V end lost 3 bases, the J end lost 2 bases, and 18 bases lay between the germline ends. CDR3 region: CSASLFGGRITDTQYF. CDR3 coding DNA: TGCAGTGCTAGCCTTTTTGGGGGGCGCATCACAGATACGCAGTATTTT.

This clonotype was counted many times. The chain is built from TRBV20-1 and TRBJ2-3; the D gene is possibly TRBD2 (6 bases). With 3 bases removed from V and 2 bases from J, the gap between germline ends came to 18 bases. The CDR3 sequence is 16 residues long. CDR1 is DFQATT, CDR2 SNEGSKA, per germline (reference sequence). This chain's CDR3 is CSASPFRGGNTDTQYF. The CDR3 bases are TGCAGTGCTAGTCCTTTCCGGGGAGGTAACACAGATACGCAGTATTTT.

On this clonotype: A much bigger clone sits one base away, suggesting this may be a read error. V usage is TRBV7-2 and J usage is TRBJ2-1, with D perhaps matching TRBD2 (5 bases). CDR3 length: 14 residues. Germline CDR1 SGHTA, CDR2 FQGNSA. DNA of the CDR3: TGTGCCGGCAGCTCACGGACTCGACTTAATGAGCAGTTCTTC. Residues: CAGSSRTRLNEQFF.

This clonotype came up many times. The CDR3 DNA sequence: TGTGCCAGCAGCGCCGGCGCCGCCGGTGGCTATGGCTACACCTTC. Protein product: CASSAGAAGGYGYTF. V usage is TRBV7-2 and J usage is TRBJ1-2; D call uncertain. The germline V gene has CDR1 SGHTA and CDR2 FQGNSA. The CDR3 sequence is 15 residues long. The V and J ends lost 5 bases and 4 bases respectively, with 17 bases between them.

This clonotype was counted at least ten times. This chain joins TRBV7-3 and TRBJ2-6; tentatively, D is TRBD2 (5 bases). The germline CDR1 and CDR2 sequences are SGHTA and FQGTGA. The CDR3 spans 17 residues. The V gene lost 2 bases and the J gene lost 0 bases, with 11 bases spanning the gap. CDR3 sequence reads: CASSLGTGSSGANVLTF. As DNA, the CDR3 is TGTGCCAGCAGCTTAGGAACGGGGAGCTCTGGGGCCAACGTCCTGACTTTC.

This chain links TRBV9 with TRBJ2-7; TRBD1 aligns across 9 bases. The end of the DNA fits TRBJ2-5 better, so the J call may be wrong. The CDR3 loop spans 14 amino acids. Per germline, CDR1 SGDLS and CDR2 YYNGEE. The CDR3 sequence: CASSRDRGGETQYF. CDR3 in DNA: TGTGCCAGCAGCCGTGACAGGGGGGGAGAGACCCAGTACTTC.

As concerns this clonotype: A much larger clone differs from this one at a single base, so this may be a read error. V usage is TRBV7-6 and J usage is TRBJ1-1; D uncertain. Germline lookup yields CDR1 SGHVS and CDR2 FNYEAQ. Between the trimmed V and J ends, which lost 3 bases and 6 bases, there was a span of 11 bases. The CDR3 runs to 13 residues. CDR3 sequence: CASSLKEDAEAFF. CDR3 DNA: TGTGCCAGCAGCTTGAAGGAGGACGCTGAAGCTTTCTTT.

There are many counts of this clonotype. The V gene is TRBV25-1, the J gene TRBJ1-2; D gene ambiguous. Germline V gives CDR1 MGHDK, CDR2 SYGVNS. This CDR3 region has 13 residues. V lost 2 bases and J lost 9, with 13 bases in between. CDR3 sequence (DNA): TGTGCCAGCAGTGAACCCATCCTGAATCGCTACACCTTC. As protein: CASSEPILNRYTF.

There are many counts of this clonotype. The chain joins TRBV7-2 to TRBJ2-3; TRBD1 matches at 7 bases. The CDR3 loop spans 15 amino acids. CDR1 is SGHTA and CDR2 is FQGNSA in the germline V gene. V shed 3 bases and J 4 bases; nucleotides not matched to a gene: 7. CDR3 amino acids: CASSFEGAPPDTQYF. In nucleotides, the CDR3 is TGTGCCAGCAGCTTCGAGGGGGCCCCACCAGATACGCAGTATTTT.

The V and J genes are TRBV12-3 or TRBV12-4 and TRBJ2-2; D remains unclear. Between the trimmed V and J ends, which lost 5 bases and 5 bases, there was a span of 9 bases. The CDR3 loop spans 13 amino acids. DNA of the CDR3: TGTGCCAGCAGTACCCACTTGACCGGGGAGCTGTTTTTT. Its translation: CASSTHLTGELFF.

This clonotype was seen only a few times. A much bigger clone sits one base away, suggesting this may be a read error. The CDR3: CAISESHGTSAPYEQYF. As DNA, the CDR3 is TGTGCCATCAGTGAGTCTCATGGGACTAGCGCCCCCTACGAGCAGTACTTC. The V gene is TRBV10-3, the J gene TRBJ2-7; 10 nucleotides match TRBD2. V was pared by 0 bases and J by 2 bases, with 7 bases of the junction left unmatched. Germline V lookup: CDR1 ENHRY, CDR2 SYGVKD. The CDR3 consists of 17 residues.

This clonotype was detected only a few times. The chain is built from TRBV20-1 and TRBJ2-7, with 10 bases that match TRBD2. The CDR3 consists of 15 residues. Germline V gene sequence: CDR1 DFQATT, CDR2 SNEGSKA (reference sequence). V trimming: 3 bases; J trimming: 7 bases; junction bases outside the gene matches: 12. In DNA form, the CDR3 reads TGCAGTGCTAGTCTCGCTAGCGGGAGCTCGAGGGAGCAGTACTTC. It is translated as CSASLASGSSREQYF.

As concerns this clonotype: This clone may be a read error of a much larger clone one base away. CDR3 DNA sequence: TGTACCAGCAGTGACAGGGACACCGGGGAGCTGTTTTTT. Its translation: CTSSDRDTGELFF. The V gene is TRBV6-4, the J gene TRBJ2-2, with 7 bases that match TRBD1. In germline, CDR1 is MRHNA, CDR2 SNTAGT. The CDR3 totals 13 residues.

As to this clonotype: This clone may be a read error of a much larger clone one base away. The chain is built from TRBV7-8 and TRBJ1-1, with D possibly being TRBD1 (5 bases). CDR1 SGHVS and CDR2 FQNEAQ come from the germline V gene. The CDR3 spans 14 residues. DNA of the CDR3: TGTGCCTGCAGCTTGGGGGTCACGAGCACTGAAGCTTTCTTT. This codes for CACSLGVTSTEAFF. The complete variable domain, with remaining parts taken from reference TRBV7-8 and TRBJ1-1, reads GAGVSQSPRYKVAKRGQDVALRCDPISGHVSLFWYQQALGQGPEFLTYFQNEAQLDKSGLPSDRFFAERPEGSVSTLKIQRTQQEDSAVYLCACSLGVTSTEAFFGQGTRLTVV.

This clonotype has at least ten counts. The chain employs TRBV7-3 and TRBJ2-1, with a weak D call TRBD2 (6 bases). CDR1 is SGHTA, CDR2 FQGTGA, per germline. Trimming left V 5 bases short and J 4 bases short, with 15 bases between. The length of the CDR3 is 15 residues. The CDR3 bases are TGTGCCAGCAGCCTTGGGGGAGGACGTTACAATGAGCAGTTCTTC. As protein: CASSLGGGRYNEQFF.